This T cell receptor beta chain was captured in a study of blood T cell repertoires in COVID-19 (dated by TCRdb to about 2020). Broadly, across the study: Samples from collaborators originated in the United States, Italy and Spain and spanned both the acute and convalescent phases of COVID-19. A freely available public database, intended as a resource for researchers studying the immune response to SARS-CoV-2, is where the repertoires were released. Subjects who had been exposed to COVID-19, were actively infected with it, or had recovered from it provided the deeply sampled blood TCRbeta repertoires that made up the dataset. The prospective study material was composed of cDNA or gDNA derived from T cells, B-cell-depleted T cells, or PBMCs. The sample metadata nearly always contained a de-identified subject ID, COVID-19 status, age in years and sex. The samples were drawn from two sources: the first 160 participants of the ongoing ImmuneRACE study, and about 1,300 subjects contributed by 6 global collaborators. Where available, HLA class I and class II types were obtained from metadata supplied by the sample provider rather than from assay-based typing.

Participants in the prospective study were aged about 18 to 95 years, lived in 20 to 25 United States geographic areas, and enrolled through a virtual design. In the prospective study, participants were assigned to cohorts based on the clinical history participants reported in a screening survey and a study questionnaire. Exposed participants had been in contact with someone with a PCR-confirmed or clinician-diagnosed COVID-19 case within 2 weeks of study entry. Each participant in the prospective study had whole blood, serum and a nasopharyngeal or oropharyngeal swab collected by mobile phlebotomists. Participants in the prospective study had the option to provide additional blood draws and questionnaires over an approximately two-month period. Before DNA extraction, blood samples from the prospective study were shipped at room temperature or frozen. Remarks on this clone: Its antigen is unknown. The record has no base qualities; no much larger clone is one base away.

The immunoSEQ Assay, a bias-controlled multiplex PCR, was used to amplify TCRbeta CDR3 regions from genomic DNA. The source study handled its data this way. The number of nucleated cells in each sample was estimated from the amplification of reference gene primers within the assay. Sequence reads were collapsed and filtered to measure the absolute abundance of every unique TCRbeta CDR3 rearrangement. Productive Simpson clonality was computed per sample as the square root of Simpson's diversity index over productive rearrangements. TCRdb provides this immuneACCESS table in a form limited to in-frame rearrangements. Some clones are lacking; in checked studies, under half of them reflect an unresolved V gene, and why the rest are absent is not known. V and J calls and clone size are as listed in that table; D and trimming were resolved from the DNA. Here the sample has hundreds of thousands of clones; roughly 85% occur a single time. The ten largest clones take up 5% of the sample.

Results and caveats for the whole study, not just this receptor: How much clinical and demographic metadata was included differed by source and by participant, and the metadata was provided uncurated.

Germline trimming amounts to 4 bases on V and 7 bases on J, with 14 as the count of junction bases outside the gene matches. The CDR3 covers 15 residues, taking in both the cysteine and the phenylalanine. Only the CDR3 portion is preserved as DNA: 45 bases, with reading frame beginning at the first base. The CDR1 and CDR2 encoded by the germline V gene are SGHRS and YFSETQ. The rearrangement joined TRBV5-1 to TRBJ2-7; 7 central bases correspond to TRBD1. This clonotype was obtained from a man in his forties or fifties who had been exposed to COVID-19. Specimen: PBMCs or T cells enriched from blood (not recorded which). The base sequence is TGCGCCAGCAGCCAAACGCCCGGGACAGACACAGAGCAGTACTTC. The translation is CASSQTPGTDTEQYF.